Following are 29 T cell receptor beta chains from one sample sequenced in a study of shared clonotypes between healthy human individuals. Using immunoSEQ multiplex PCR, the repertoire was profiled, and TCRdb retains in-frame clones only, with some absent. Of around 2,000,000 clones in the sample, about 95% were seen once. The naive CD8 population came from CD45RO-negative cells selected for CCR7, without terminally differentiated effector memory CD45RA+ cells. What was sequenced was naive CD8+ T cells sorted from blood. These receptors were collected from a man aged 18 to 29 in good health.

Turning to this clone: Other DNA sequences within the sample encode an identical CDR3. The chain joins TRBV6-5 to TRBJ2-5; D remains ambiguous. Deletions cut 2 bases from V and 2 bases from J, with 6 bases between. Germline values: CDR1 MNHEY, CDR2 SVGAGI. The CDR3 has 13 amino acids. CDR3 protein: CASSYGLQETQYF. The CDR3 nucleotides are TGTGCCAGCAGTTACGGGTTGCAAGAGACCCAGTACTTC.

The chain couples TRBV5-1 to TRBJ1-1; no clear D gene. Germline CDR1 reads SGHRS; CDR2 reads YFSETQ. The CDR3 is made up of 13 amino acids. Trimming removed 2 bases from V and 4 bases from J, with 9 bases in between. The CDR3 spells CASSLSRTTEAFF. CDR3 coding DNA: TGCGCCAGCAGCTTAAGCAGAACCACTGAAGCTTTCTTT.

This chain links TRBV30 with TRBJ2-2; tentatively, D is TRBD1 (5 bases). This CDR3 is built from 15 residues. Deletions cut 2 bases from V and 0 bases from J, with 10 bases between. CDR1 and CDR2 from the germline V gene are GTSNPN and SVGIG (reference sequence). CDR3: CAWSWGTTNTGELFF. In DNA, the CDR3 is TGTGCCTGGAGTTGGGGCACTACGAACACCGGGGAGCTGTTTTTT.

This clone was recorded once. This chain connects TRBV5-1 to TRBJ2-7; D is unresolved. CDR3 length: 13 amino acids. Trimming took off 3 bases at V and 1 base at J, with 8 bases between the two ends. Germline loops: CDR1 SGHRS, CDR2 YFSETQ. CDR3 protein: CASSYTPSYEQYF. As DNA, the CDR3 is TGCGCCAGCAGCTATACCCCGTCCTACGAGCAGTACTTC.

The CDR3 DNA follows: TGTGCCAGCAGCTTGGATCCAGGAGGGGGTACTGAAGCTTTCTTT. This translates into CASSLDPGGGTEAFF. The chain has TRBV5-6 and TRBJ1-1, with D possibly TRBD1 on 6 matching bases. The CDR3 extends over 15 amino acids. Germline CDR1 SGHDT, CDR2 YYEEEE. V was cut by 0 bases and J by 5 bases, with 14 bases left in between.

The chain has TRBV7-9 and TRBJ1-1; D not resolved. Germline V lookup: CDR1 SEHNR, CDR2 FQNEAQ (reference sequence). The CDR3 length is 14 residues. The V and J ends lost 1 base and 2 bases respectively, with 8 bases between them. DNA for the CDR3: TGTGCCAGCAGCTTAGACTTCAGTAACACTGAAGCTTTCTTT. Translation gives CASSLDFSNTEAFF. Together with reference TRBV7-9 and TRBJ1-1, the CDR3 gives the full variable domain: DTGVSQNPRHKITKRGQNVTFRCDPISEHNRLYWYRQTLGQGPEFLTYFQNEAQLEKSRLLSDRFSAERPKGSFSTLEIQRTEQGDSAMYLCASSLDFSNTEAFFGQGTRLTVV.

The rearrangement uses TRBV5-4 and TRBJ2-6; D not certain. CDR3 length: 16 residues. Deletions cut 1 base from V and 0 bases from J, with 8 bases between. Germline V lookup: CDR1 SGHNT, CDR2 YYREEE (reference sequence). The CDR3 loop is CASSLSRLSGANVLTF. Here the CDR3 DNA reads TGTGCCAGCAGCTTGAGTAGACTCTCTGGGGCCAACGTCCTGACTTTC.

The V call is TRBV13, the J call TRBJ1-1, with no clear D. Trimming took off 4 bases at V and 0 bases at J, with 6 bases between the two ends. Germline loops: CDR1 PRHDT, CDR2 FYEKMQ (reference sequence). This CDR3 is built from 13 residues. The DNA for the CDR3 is TGTGCCAGCAGCTCTCACATGAACACTGAAGCTTTCTTT. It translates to CASSSHMNTEAFF.

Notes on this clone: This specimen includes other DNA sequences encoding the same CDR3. CDR3 bases: TGTGCCAGCAGCTTGGGCGGGACTTCCTACGAGCAGTACTTC. Protein: CASSLGGTSYEQYF. This chain uses TRBV5-6 with TRBJ2-7; tentative D call: TRBD2 (6 bases). CDR1 and CDR2 from the germline V gene are SGHDT and YYEEEE. V lost 0 bases and J 1 base, leaving 8 bases between the germline ends. CDR3 size: 14 residues.

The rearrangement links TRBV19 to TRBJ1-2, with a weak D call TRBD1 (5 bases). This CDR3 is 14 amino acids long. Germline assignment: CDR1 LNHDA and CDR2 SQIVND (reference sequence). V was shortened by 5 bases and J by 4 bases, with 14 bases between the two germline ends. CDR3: CASSAGMGPYGYTF. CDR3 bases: TGTGCCAGTAGTGCAGGGATGGGCCCCTATGGCTACACCTTC.

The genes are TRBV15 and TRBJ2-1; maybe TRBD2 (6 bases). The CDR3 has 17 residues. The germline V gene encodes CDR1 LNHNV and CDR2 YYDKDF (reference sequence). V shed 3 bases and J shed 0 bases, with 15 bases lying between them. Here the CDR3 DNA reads TGTGCCACCAGCAGTGCCCTGAGCGGGTCCTCCTACAATGAGCAGTTCTTC. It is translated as CATSSALSGSSYNEQFF.

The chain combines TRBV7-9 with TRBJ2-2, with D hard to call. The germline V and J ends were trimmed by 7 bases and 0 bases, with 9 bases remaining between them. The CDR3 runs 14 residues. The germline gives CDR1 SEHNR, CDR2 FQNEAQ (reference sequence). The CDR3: CASTRAANTGELFF. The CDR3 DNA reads TGTGCCAGCACTCGGGCCGCGAACACCGGGGAGCTGTTTTTT.

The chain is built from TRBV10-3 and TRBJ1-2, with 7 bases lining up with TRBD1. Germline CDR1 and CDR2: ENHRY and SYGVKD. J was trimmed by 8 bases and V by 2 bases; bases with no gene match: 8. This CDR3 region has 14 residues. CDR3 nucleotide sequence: TGTGCCATCAGTGAGGCGACAGGGTCGCTGGGCTACACCTTC. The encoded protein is CAISEATGSLGYTF.

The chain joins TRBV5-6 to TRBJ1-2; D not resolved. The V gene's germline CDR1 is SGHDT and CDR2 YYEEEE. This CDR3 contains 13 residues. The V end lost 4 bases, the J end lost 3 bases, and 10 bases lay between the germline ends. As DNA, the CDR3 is TGTGCCAGCAGCGTCGGCAGCGACTATGGCTACACCTTC. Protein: CASSVGSDYGYTF. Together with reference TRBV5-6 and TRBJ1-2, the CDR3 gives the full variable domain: DAGVTQSPTHLIKTRGQQVTLRCSPKSGHDTVSWYQQALGQGPQFIFQYYEEEERQRGNFPDRFSGHQFPNYSSELNVNALLLGDSALYLCASSVGSDYGYTFGSGTRLTVV.

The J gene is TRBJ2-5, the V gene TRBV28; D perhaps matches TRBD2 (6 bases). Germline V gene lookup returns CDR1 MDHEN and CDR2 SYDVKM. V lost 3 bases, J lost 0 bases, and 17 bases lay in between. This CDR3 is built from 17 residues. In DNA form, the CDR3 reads TGTGCCAGCAGTTTCTCCCTTTACCGGGACTACCAAGAGACCCAGTACTTC. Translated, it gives CASSFSLYRDYQETQYF.

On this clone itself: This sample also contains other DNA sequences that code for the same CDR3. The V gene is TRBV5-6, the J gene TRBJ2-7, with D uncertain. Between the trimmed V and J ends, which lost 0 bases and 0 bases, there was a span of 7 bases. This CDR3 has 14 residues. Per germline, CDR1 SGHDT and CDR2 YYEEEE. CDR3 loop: CASSLGSSSYEQYF. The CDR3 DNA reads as TGTGCCAGCAGCTTGGGGTCCTCCTCCTACGAGCAGTACTTC.

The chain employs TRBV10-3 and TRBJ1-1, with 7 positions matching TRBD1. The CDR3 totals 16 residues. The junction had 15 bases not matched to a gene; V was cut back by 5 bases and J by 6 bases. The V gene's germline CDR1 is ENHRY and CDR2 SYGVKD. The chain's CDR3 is CAISSPDVAGGPEAFF. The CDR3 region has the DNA TGTGCCATCAGTTCCCCCGACGTAGCAGGGGGTCCTGAAGCTTTCTTT.

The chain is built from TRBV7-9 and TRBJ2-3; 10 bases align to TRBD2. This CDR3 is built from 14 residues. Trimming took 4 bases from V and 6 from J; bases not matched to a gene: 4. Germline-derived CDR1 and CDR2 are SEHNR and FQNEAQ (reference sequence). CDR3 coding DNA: TGTGCCAGCAGCTGGCTAGCGGGAGCGGATACGCAGTATTTT. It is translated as CASSWLAGADTQYF.

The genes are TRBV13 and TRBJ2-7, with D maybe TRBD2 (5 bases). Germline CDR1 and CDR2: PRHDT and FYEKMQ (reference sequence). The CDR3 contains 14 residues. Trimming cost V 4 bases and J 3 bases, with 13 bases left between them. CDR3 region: CASSSRNGDYEQYF. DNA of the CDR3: TGTGCCAGCAGCTCTAGGAACGGGGACTACGAGCAGTACTTC.

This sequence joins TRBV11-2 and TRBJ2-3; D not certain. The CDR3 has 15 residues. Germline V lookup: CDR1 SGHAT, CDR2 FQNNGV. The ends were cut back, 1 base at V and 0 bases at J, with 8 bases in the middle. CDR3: CASSLGAQSTDTQYF. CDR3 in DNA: TGTGCCAGCAGCTTAGGTGCGCAGAGCACAGATACGCAGTATTTT.

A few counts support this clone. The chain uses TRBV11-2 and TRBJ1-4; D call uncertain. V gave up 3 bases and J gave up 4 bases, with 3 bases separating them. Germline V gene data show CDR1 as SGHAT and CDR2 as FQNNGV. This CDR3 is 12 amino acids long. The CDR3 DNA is TGTGCCAGCAGCTTTCATAATGAAAAACTGTTTTTT. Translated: CASSFHNEKLFF.

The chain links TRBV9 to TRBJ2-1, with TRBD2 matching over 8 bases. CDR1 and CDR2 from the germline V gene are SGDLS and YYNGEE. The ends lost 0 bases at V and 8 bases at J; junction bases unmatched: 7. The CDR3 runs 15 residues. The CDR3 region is CASSVVGGGSYEQFF. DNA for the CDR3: TGTGCCAGCAGCGTAGTTGGCGGGGGGTCATATGAGCAGTTCTTC.

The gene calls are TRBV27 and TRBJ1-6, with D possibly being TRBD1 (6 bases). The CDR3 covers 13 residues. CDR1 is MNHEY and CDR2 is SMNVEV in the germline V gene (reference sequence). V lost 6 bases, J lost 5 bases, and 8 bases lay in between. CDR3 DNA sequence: TGTGCCAGCAGACAGGGTAATAATTCACCCCTCCACTTT. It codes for CASRQGNNSPLHF.

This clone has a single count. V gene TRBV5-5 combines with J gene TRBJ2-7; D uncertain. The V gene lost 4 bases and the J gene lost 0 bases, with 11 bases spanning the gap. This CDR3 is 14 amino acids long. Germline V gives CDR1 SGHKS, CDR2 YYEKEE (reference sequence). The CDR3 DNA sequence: TGTGCCAGCAGCCCTAGGGCGGCCTCCTACGAGCAGTACTTC. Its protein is CASSPRAASYEQYF.

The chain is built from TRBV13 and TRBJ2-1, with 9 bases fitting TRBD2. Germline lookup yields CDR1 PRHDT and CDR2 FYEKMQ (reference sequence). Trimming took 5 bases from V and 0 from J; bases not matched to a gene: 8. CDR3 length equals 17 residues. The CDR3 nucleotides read TGTGCCAGCAGCGGCCGACTAGCGGAAAGCTCCTACAATGAGCAGTTCTTC. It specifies CASSGRLAESSYNEQFF.

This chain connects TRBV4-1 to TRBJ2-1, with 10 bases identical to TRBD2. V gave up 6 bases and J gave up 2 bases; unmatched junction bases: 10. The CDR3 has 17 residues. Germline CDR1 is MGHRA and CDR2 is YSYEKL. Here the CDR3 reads CASSLNLAGGPYNEQFF. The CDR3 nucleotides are TGCGCCAGCAGTCTAAATTTAGCGGGAGGACCCTACAATGAGCAGTTCTTC.

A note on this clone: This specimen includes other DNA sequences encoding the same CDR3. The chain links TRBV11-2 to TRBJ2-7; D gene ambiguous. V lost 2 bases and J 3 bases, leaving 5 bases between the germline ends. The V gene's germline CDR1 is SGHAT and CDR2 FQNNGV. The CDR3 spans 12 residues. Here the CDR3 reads CASSLLGYEQYF. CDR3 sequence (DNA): TGTGCCAGCAGCTTACTAGGCTACGAGCAGTACTTC.

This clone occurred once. The CDR3 region is CASSSDGAGGNTIYF. The CDR3 DNA sequence: TGCGCCAGCAGCTCCGACGGGGCTGGAGGAAACACCATATATTTT. The chain couples TRBV5-1 to TRBJ1-3; the D gene is possibly TRBD1 (5 bases). The CDR3 is 15 amino acids. V gave up 3 bases and J gave up 4 bases, with 14 bases separating them. Germline CDR1 SGHRS, CDR2 YFSETQ. Combining the CDR3 with reference TRBV5-1 and TRBJ1-3 gives the whole variable domain KAGVTQTPRYLIKTRGQQVTLSCSPISGHRSVSWYQQTPGQGLQFLFEYFSETQRNKGNFPGRFSGRQFSNSRSEMNVSTLELGDSALYLCASSSDGAGGNTIYFGEGSWLTVV.

CDR3 protein: CASSETIWSSGNTIYF. The CDR3 region has the DNA TGTGCCAGCAGTGAAACTATCTGGTCCTCTGGAAACACCATATATTTT. This chain connects TRBV6-1 to TRBJ1-3; unclear D gene. Germline V CDR1 and CDR2: MNHNS, SASEGT. Trimming stripped 2 bases from V and 0 bases from J, with 11 bases between. The CDR3 is 16 amino acids.